The sequence of this T cell receptor beta chain was determined in a study of shared T cell receptors in the human thymus. Produced via immunoSEQ multiplex PCR; TCRdb's table is partial and in-frame only. The repertoire holds roughly 410,000 clones, more than 85% seen once, with around 0.019% in the top ten. V was shortened by 0 bases and J by 3 bases, with 18 bases between the two germline ends. Germline loops: CDR1 MDHEN, CDR2 SYDVKM. The length of the CDR3 is 17 residues. The chain has TRBV28 and TRBJ2-7; D possibly uses TRBD1 or TRBD2 (7 bases each). The material sequenced was thymocytes. This clonotype originated in a human donor. The CDR3 DNA sequence: TGTGCCAGCAGTTTATGCCCCTCGACAGGGAGGGGCTACGAGCAGTACTTC. It is translated as CASSLCPSTGRGYEQYF.